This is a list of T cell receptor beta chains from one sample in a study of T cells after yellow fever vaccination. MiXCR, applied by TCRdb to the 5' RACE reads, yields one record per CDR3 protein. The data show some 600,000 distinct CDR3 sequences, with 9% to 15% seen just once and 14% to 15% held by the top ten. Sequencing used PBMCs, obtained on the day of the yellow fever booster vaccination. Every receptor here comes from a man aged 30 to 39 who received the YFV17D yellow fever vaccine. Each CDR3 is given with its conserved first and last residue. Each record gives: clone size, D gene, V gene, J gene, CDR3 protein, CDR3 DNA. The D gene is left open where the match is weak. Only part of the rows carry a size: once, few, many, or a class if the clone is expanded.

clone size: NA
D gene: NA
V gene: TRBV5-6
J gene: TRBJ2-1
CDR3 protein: CASSIGFSARILYNEQFF
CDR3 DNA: TGTGCCAGCAGTATTGGATTCTCTGCCAGGATCCTCTACAATGAGCAGTTCTTC

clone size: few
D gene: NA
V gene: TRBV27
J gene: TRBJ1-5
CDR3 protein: CASSLFGLRQPQHF
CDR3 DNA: TGTGCCAGCAGTTTATTCGGGTTAAGGCAGCCCCAGCATTTT

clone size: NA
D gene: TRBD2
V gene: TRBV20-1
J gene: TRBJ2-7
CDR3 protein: CSATRVGTNSYEQYF
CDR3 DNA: TGCAGTGCTACCAGAGTGGGGACTAACTCCTACGAGCAGTACTTC

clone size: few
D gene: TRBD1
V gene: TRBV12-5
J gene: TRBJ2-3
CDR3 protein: CASGLPTGDADTQYF
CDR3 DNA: TGTGCTAGTGGTTTGCCGACAGGGGACGCAGATACGCAGTATTTT

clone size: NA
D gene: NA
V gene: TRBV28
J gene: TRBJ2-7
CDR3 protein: CASSSANEQYF
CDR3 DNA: TGTGCCAGCAGTTCCGCGAACGAGCAGTACTTC

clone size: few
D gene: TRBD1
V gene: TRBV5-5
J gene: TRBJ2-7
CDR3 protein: CASSIQGSSYEQYF
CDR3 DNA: TGTGCCAGCAGCATACAGGGGAGCTCCTACGAGCAGTACTTC

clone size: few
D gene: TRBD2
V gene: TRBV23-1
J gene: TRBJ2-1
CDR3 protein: CASSQLGLVANEQFF
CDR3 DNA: TGCGCCAGCAGTCAATTGGGACTAGTGGCTAATGAGCAGTTCTTC

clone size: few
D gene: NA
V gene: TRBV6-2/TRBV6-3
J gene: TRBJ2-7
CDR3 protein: CASRIGGLEQYF
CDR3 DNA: TGTGCCAGCAGAATCGGAGGGCTCGAGCAGTACTTC

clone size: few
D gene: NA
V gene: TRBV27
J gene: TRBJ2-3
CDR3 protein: CASSLYRDTQYF
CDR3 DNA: TGTGCCAGCAGTTTATATAGAGATACGCAGTATTTT

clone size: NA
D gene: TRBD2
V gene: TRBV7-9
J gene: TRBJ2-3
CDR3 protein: CASSLGPSGSATDTQYF
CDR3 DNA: TGTGCCAGCAGCTTAGGTCCTAGCGGGAGTGCCACAGATACGCAGTATTTT

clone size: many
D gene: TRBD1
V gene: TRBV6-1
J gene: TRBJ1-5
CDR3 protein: CASSPDRGGQPQHF
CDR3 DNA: TGTGCCAGCAGTCCGGACAGGGGCGGTCAGCCCCAGCATTTT

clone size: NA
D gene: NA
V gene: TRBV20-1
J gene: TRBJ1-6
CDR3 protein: CSAREGSFSPLHF
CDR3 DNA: TGCAGTGCCCGAGAAGGTTCCTTTTCACCCCTCCACTTT

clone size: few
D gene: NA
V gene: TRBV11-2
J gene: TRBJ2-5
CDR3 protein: CASSLDGITSPGRQETQYF
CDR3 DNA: TGTGCCAGCAGCTTAGATGGTATAACTAGCCCGGGGAGACAAGAGACCCAGTACTTC

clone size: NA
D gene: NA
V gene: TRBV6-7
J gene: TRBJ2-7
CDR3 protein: CASSYSNIIF
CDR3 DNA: TGTGCCAGCAGTTACTCCAACATTATTTTC

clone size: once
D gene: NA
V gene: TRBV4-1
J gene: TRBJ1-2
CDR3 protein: CASSHPFSGEDYGYTF
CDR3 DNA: TGCGCCAGCAGCCATCCTTTTAGTGGTGAGGACTATGGCTACACCTTC

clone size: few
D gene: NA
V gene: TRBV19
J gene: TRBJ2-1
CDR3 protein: CASSILAFVEGVNEQFF
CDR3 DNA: TGTGCCAGTAGTATCCTAGCCTTCGTAGAAGGCGTCAATGAGCAGTTCTTC

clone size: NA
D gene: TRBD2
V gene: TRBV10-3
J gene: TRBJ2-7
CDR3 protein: CAISPPGGVYEQYF
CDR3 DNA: TGTGCCATCAGCCCCCCGGGGGGAGTGTACGAGCAGTACTTC

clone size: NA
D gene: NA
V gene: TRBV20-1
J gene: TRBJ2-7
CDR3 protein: CSANAGTSEQYF
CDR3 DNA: TGCAGTGCAAACGCAGGGACTTCCGAGCAGTACTTC

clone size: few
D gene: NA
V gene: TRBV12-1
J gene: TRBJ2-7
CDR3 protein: CASSFGTGEANEQYF
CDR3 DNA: TGTGCCAGCAGCTTTGGGACAGGGGAGGCTAACGAGCAGTACTTC

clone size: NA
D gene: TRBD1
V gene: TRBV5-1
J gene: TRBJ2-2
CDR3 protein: CASNKGAPTGELFF
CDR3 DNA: TGCGCCAGCAACAAGGGGGCGCCCACCGGGGAGCTGTTTTTT